The text below deals with one TCR beta chain. This entry belongs to a study of T cells in Graves' hyperthyroidism and ophthalmopathy. Using RNA transcripts as the source, TCR beta CDR3 regions were amplified. A set of HTBI primers served as the primers for a first-round RT-PCR of the TCR CDR3. TCRdb called the multiplex PCR reads again in MiXCR, with one record for every CDR3 protein. This sample yields about 640,000 distinct CDR3 sequences, of which around 20% are seen a single time; around a third belongs to the top ten. The CDR3 length is 16 residues. Germline CDR1 reads MNHNY; CDR2 reads SVGAGI (reference sequence). Between the trimmed V and J ends, which lost 0 bases and 1 base, there was a span of 13 bases.

Sequenced sample: blood. This chain uses TRBV6-6 with TRBJ2-7; D possibly corresponds to TRBD2 (5 bases). The receptor was isolated from a man aged 25 to 45 with Graves' ophthalmopathy. The CDR3 reads CASSYSWSSGSYEQYF. Written as DNA, the CDR3 is TGTGCCAGCAGTTACTCCTGGTCATCGGGATCCTACGAGCAGTACTTC.